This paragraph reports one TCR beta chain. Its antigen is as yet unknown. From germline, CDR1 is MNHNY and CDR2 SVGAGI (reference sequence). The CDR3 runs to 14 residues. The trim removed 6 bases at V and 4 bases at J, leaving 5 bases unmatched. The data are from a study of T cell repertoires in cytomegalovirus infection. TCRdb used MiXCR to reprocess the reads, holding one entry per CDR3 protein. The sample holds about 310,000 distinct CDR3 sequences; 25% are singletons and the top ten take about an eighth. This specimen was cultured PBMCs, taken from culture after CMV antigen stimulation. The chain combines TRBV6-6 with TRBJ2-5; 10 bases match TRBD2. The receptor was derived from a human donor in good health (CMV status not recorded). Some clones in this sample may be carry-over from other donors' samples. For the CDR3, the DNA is TGTGCCAGCAGGGTAGCGGGAGGTGGAGAGACCCAGTACTTC. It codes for CASRVAGGGETQYF.